Shown below are 15 T cell receptor beta chains from a single sample sequenced in a study of shared clonotypes between healthy human individuals. Clones were sequenced by immunoSEQ multiplex PCR, and TCRdb holds only the in-frame ones, with some missing. This table has 700,000 or so clones, more than 70% appearing once. The sequenced sample was memory CD4+ T cells sorted from blood. The subset here: CD45RA-negative fraction. These receptor sequences come from a woman aged 25-40 years in good health.

The V gene is TRBV10-3, the J gene TRBJ1-1, with D possibly matching TRBD1 (6 bases). V dropped 4 bases and J dropped 7 bases, with 13 bases sitting between them. The CDR3 runs to 13 residues. The germline CDR1 and CDR2 sequences are ENHRY and SYGVKD. CDR3 in amino acids: CAISGQAGGEAFF. In DNA form, the CDR3 reads TGTGCCATCAGTGGACAGGCCGGTGGTGAAGCTTTCTTT.

The rearrangement joins TRBV10-2 to TRBJ1-1, with 10 bases identical to TRBD1. The CDR3 is 18 residues long. Germline trimming cut 0 bases from V and 0 bases from J; bases unmatched to any gene: 7. Germline CDR1 and CDR2: WSHSY and SAAADI. CDR3 residues: CASSESTLGQGMNTEAFF. As DNA, the CDR3 is TGCGCCAGCAGTGAGTCGACCCTGGGACAGGGGATGAACACTGAAGCTTTCTTT.

J is TRBJ2-1 and V is TRBV19, with TRBD2 matching over 7 bases. V dropped 3 bases and J dropped 4; count of bases not matched to a gene: 3. This CDR3 comprises 14 residues. CDR1 LNHDA and CDR2 SQIVND come from the germline V gene (reference sequence). CDR3 region: CASSISSGYNEQFF. In nucleotides, the CDR3 is TGTGCCAGTAGTATCTCTAGCGGATACAATGAGCAGTTCTTC.

V gene TRBV30 combines with J gene TRBJ1-4; D is ambiguous. The CDR3 runs to 14 residues. From germline, CDR1 is GTSNPN and CDR2 SVGIG (reference sequence). V dropped 2 bases and J dropped 4 bases, with 11 bases sitting between them. CDR3 nucleotide sequence: TGTGCCTGGAGTTTGGGCAGGAATAATGAAAAACTGTTTTTT. Residues: CAWSLGRNNEKLFF.

The chain is built from TRBV6-4 and TRBJ1-2, with D maybe TRBD1 (5 bases). Trimming removed 6 bases from V and 4 bases from J, with 18 bases in between. CDR1 MRHNA and CDR2 SNTAGT come from the germline V gene. The CDR3 is 15 amino acids. Here the CDR3 DNA reads TGTGCCAGCAGCGTAAACGGGGGTGATAGCTATGGCTACACCTTC. It is translated as CASSVNGGDSYGYTF.

With regard to this clone: It may be a read error: a sequence one base away is much more abundant. Additional DNA sequences in this sample encode the identical CDR3. The chain carries TRBV18 and TRBJ2-5; a possible D gene is TRBD1 (6 bases). This CDR3 is 13 amino acids long. Germline values: CDR1 KGHSH, CDR2 LQKENI. V dropped 4 bases and J dropped 2 bases, with 8 bases sitting between them. CDR3 DNA sequence: TGTGCCAGCTCACAAGGACAGCAAGAGACCCAGTACTTC. This gives the protein CASSQGQQETQYF.

A few counts support this clone. The gene calls are TRBV10-1 and TRBJ2-2; 12 bases line up with TRBD1. Trimming cost V 3 bases and J 7 bases; bases outside gene matches: 9. This CDR3 region has 17 residues. Germline lookup yields CDR1 WNHNN and CDR2 SYGVQD (reference sequence). Here the CDR3 reads CASSDLLGQGAIGELFF. The CDR3 DNA reads TGCGCCAGCAGTGATCTCTTGGGACAGGGGGCGATCGGGGAGCTGTTTTTT.

This clone was counted once. The chain recombines TRBV7-8 with TRBJ2-1; 9 bases agree with TRBD2. V shed 1 base and J 4 bases; nucleotides not matched to a gene: 5. The CDR3 loop spans 16 amino acids. Germline V gene sequence: CDR1 SGHVS, CDR2 FQNEAQ. CDR3 sequence reads: CASSLVWTSAYNEQFF. CDR3 coding DNA: TGTGCCAGCAGCTTAGTCTGGACTAGCGCGTACAATGAGCAGTTCTTC.

The gene calls are TRBV29-1 and TRBJ2-1, with 8 bases fitting TRBD2. The V segment lost 7 bases and the J segment 8 bases; nucleotides outside the gene matches: 13. CDR1 and CDR2 from the germline V gene are SQVTM and ANQGSEA. CDR3 length: 14 amino acids. The CDR3 DNA sequence: TGCAGCGCCCCGGGGAGCGGGAGTTTAGATGAGCAGTTCTTC. Its translation: CSAPGSGSLDEQFF.

This chain uses TRBV6-6 with TRBJ2-1; D is ambiguous. This CDR3 contains 13 residues. Trimming removed 2 bases at V and 4 bases at J, with 6 bases between. Germline CDR1 and CDR2: MNHNY and SVGAGI (reference sequence). The CDR3 coding sequence is TGTGCCAGCAGTTACCAAACTTACAATGAGCAGTTCTTC. Residues: CASSYQTYNEQFF.

The V gene is TRBV11-2, the J gene TRBJ1-5, with D possibly matching TRBD1 (5 bases). Germline V gene lookup returns CDR1 SGHAT and CDR2 FQNNGV. V was cut by 1 base and J by 4 bases, with 11 bases left in between. The CDR3 length is 15 residues. The CDR3 reads CASSLGAGTNQPQHF. Here the CDR3 DNA reads TGTGCCAGCAGCTTAGGAGCAGGGACGAATCAGCCCCAGCATTTT.

This chain links TRBV18 with TRBJ1-1; tentatively, D is TRBD1 (6 bases). V lost 0 bases to trimming and J lost 3 bases, with 17 bases between them. Germline values: CDR1 KGHSH, CDR2 LQKENI. This CDR3 is 17 amino acids long. CDR3 bases: TGTGCCAGCTCACCACCACTTGCTCAGGGGTTTGACACTGAAGCTTTCTTT. This codes for CASSPPLAQGFDTEAFF.

The J gene is TRBJ1-1, the V gene TRBV27; 10 bases match TRBD1. The CDR3 runs to 15 residues. Trimming took 7 bases from V and 4 from J; bases not matched to a gene: 9. The germline V gene encodes CDR1 MNHEY and CDR2 SMNVEV (reference sequence). The CDR3 region is CASTTFGTGVTEAFF. For the CDR3, the DNA is TGTGCCAGCACCACCTTCGGGACAGGGGTCACTGAAGCTTTCTTT.

The rearrangement joins TRBV6-1 to TRBJ2-7, with a possible D match to TRBD2 (5 bases). Germline loops: CDR1 MNHNS, CDR2 SASEGT. The CDR3 spans 14 residues. Trimming removed 3 bases at V and 2 bases at J, with 11 bases between. CDR3 amino acids: CASSEPSWPYEQYF. The CDR3 bases are TGTGCCAGCAGTGAGCCTAGCTGGCCCTACGAGCAGTACTTC.

This chain links TRBV5-1 with TRBJ1-3; D call uncertain. The CDR3 totals 16 residues. Trimming stripped 0 bases from V and 3 bases from J, with 13 bases between. Germline V CDR1 and CDR2: SGHRS, YFSETQ. The CDR3 bases are TGCGCCAGCAGCTTGGGGCCTAACAGTAATGGAAACACCATATATTTT. This gives the protein CASSLGPNSNGNTIYF.